This T cell receptor beta chain was observed in a study of blood T cell repertoires in COVID-19. The assay was immunoSEQ multiplex PCR, and TCRdb's table has in-frame clones only and misses some. The repertoire includes approximately 300,000 clones, approximately 85% of them detected once, and 3.5% to 4.5% sits in the top ten. Between the trimmed V and J ends, which lost 2 bases and 1 base, there was a span of 9 bases. The germline CDR1 and CDR2 sequences are MDHEN and SYDVKM. The CDR3 runs 15 residues. The chain combines TRBV28 with TRBJ2-4, with D uncertain. The sequenced sample was PBMCs or T cells enriched from blood (not recorded which). The receptor comes from a woman under 40 who had recovered from COVID-19. CDR3 loop: CASSLEVWAKNIQYF. The CDR3 nucleotides are TGTGCCAGCAGTTTAGAGGTGTGGGCCAAAAACATTCAGTACTTC.